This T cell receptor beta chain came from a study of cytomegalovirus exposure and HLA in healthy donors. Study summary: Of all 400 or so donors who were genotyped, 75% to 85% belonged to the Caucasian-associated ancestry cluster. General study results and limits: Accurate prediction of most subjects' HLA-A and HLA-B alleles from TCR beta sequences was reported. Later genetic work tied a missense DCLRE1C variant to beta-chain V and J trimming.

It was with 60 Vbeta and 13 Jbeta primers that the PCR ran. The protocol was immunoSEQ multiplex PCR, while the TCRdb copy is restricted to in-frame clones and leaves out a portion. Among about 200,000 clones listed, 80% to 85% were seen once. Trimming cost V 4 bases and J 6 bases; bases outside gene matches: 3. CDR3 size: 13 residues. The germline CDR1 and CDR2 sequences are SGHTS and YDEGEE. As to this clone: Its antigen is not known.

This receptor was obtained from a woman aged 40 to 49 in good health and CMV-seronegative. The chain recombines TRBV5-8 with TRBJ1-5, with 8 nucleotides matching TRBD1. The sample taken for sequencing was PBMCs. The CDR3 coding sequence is TGTGCCAGCAGCCCGACAGGGGTTCAGCCCCAGCATTTT. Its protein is CASSPTGVQPQHF.